The 5 T cell receptor beta chains in this list originate from one sample, sequenced in a study of early T cells in non-severe SARS-CoV-2 infection. TCRdb reprocessed the 5' RACE reads via MiXCR and lists one record per CDR3 protein. Seen here are some 45,000 distinct CDR3 sequences, about 5.9% observed once, and the top ten hold around 7.7%. This specimen was whole blood, taken at baseline. These receptors were taken from an adult who was a healthcare worker with PCR-confirmed SARS-CoV-2 infection or an uninfected control (not recorded which).

At least ten counts were recorded for this clonotype. The J gene is TRBJ1-2, the V gene TRBV5-1; a weak D match, TRBD1 (6 bases). The CDR3 is 15 residues long. Trimming stripped 4 bases from V and 0 bases from J, with 13 bases between. Germline V lookup: CDR1 SGHRS, CDR2 YFSETQ. This chain's CDR3 is CASSPRTASNYGYTF. The CDR3 DNA sequence: TGCGCCAGCAGCCCGAGGACAGCTTCTAACTATGGCTACACCTTC.

This clonotype appeared many times. V and J are TRBV5-4 and TRBJ2-3; 11 bases fit TRBD2. This CDR3 comprises 16 residues. Unmatched junction bases numbered 3, after V lost 3 bases and J lost 0 bases. CDR1 and CDR2 (germline): SGHNT, YYREEE (reference sequence). DNA for the CDR3: TGTGCCAGCAGCTCTAGGACTAGCGGGAGCACAGATACGCAGTATTTT. Residues: CASSSRTSGSTDTQYF.

This chain links TRBV28 with TRBJ1-5, with 7 bases matching TRBD1. J was trimmed by 4 bases and V by 5 bases; bases with no gene match: 11. This CDR3 comprises 16 residues. Looked up from germline, CDR1 is MDHEN and CDR2 is SYDVKM. CDR3 nucleotides: TGTGCCAGCAGTATCCGACAGGGCAGGGTAAATCAGCCCCAGCATTTT. Translated: CASSIRQGRVNQPQHF.

This clonotype occurred many times. The chain couples TRBV12-3 or TRBV12-4 to TRBJ2-7; D possibly matches TRBD1 or TRBD2 (5 bases each). Trimming cost V 3 bases and J 3 bases, with 9 bases left between them. CDR3 size: 13 residues. The CDR3 reads CASSFGGSYEQYF. The CDR3 region has the DNA TGTGCCAGCAGTTTTGGGGGAAGCTACGAGCAGTACTTC.

The chain is built from TRBV9 and TRBJ2-3; 9 positions match TRBD2. This CDR3 comprises 16 residues. The germline V gene has CDR1 SGDLS and CDR2 YYNGEE. Trimming cost V 0 bases and J 5 bases; bases outside gene matches: 7. CDR3 DNA: TGTGCCAGCAGCGTAGCGGCGGGGGGGCAAGGAGATACGCAGTATTTT. As protein: CASSVAAGGQGDTQYF.